These T cell receptor beta chains were read from a single sample in a study of T cell responses to AZD1222 COVID-19 vaccine. Sequencing used immunoSEQ multiplex PCR; TCRdb keeps in-frame clones, though not all of them. Of fewer than 110,000 clones listed, approximately 90% are singletons. The sequenced sample was peripheral blood, obtained on day 0 of AZD1222 vaccination. The source is an adult in good health. CDR3s include the opening cysteine and the closing phenylalanine or tryptophan. The order of the fields is J gene, CDR3 length, V gene, D gene, clone size, CDR3 DNA, CDR3 protein. A D gene is named only where the DNA matches it firmly. Rows may omit the clone size; those that give it use once, few, many or a size class.

TRBJ2-2,12,TRBV6-4,NA,NA,TGTGCCAGCAGTGACCCTCCCGGGGAGCTGTTTTTT,CASSDPPGELFF
TRBJ1-3,15,TRBV28,TRBD1,NA,TGTGCCAGCGGACGGGACAGGGGGCTTGGAAACACCATATATTTT,CASGRDRGLGNTIYF
TRBJ1-1,14,TRBV28,NA,NA,TGTGCCAGCAGTTTACAAACCCTGGGCACTGAAGCTTTCTTT,CASSLQTLGTEAFF
TRBJ1-2,13,TRBV27,TRBD1,once,TGTGCCAGCAGCTTGACAGGGGTCGACGGCTACACCTTC,CASSLTGVDGYTF
TRBJ1-2,13,TRBV2,NA,NA,TGTGCCAGCAGCGTACGGGAAATCTATGGCTACACCTTC,CASSVREIYGYTF
TRBJ2-1,16,TRBV5-4,TRBD1,NA,TGTGCCAGCAGCCCCAGGTGGGACAGCTTATACAATGAGCAGTTCTTC,CASSPRWDSLYNEQFF
TRBJ1-1,13,TRBV11-2,NA,NA,TGTGCCAGCAGCTTAGTTGGGAGGATTGAAGCTTTCTTT,CASSLVGRIEAFF
TRBJ1-1,14,TRBV19,NA,NA,TGTGCCAGTATGGCTAGGCTTGCTAACACTGAAGCTTTCTTT,CASMARLANTEAFF
TRBJ1-5,13,TRBV3-1/TRBV3-2,NA,NA,TGTGCCAGCAGTCCCACGGGGTCCTGGCCCCAGCATTTT,CASSPTGSWPQHF
TRBJ1-1,12,TRBV2,NA,once,TGTGCCAGCAGTATGTATGGGATTGAAGCTTTCTTT,CASSMYGIEAFF
TRBJ2-2,14,TRBV15,NA,NA,TGTGCCACCAGCAGATACAGGGAAAACGGGGAGCTGTTTTTT,CATSRYRENGELFF
TRBJ1-2,14,TRBV28,NA,NA,TGTGCCAGCAGTTTAGAGGGGGTCAGGGGTGGCTACACCTTC,CASSLEGVRGGYTF
TRBJ1-3,15,TRBV7-8,NA,NA,TGTGCCAGCAGCCTCCAGGGAGAAGCTGGAAACACCATATATTTT,CASSLQGEAGNTIYF
TRBJ2-7,12,TRBV5-5,NA,once,TGTGCCAGCAGCTTGGTAGGTTACGAGCAGTACTTC,CASSLVGYEQYF
TRBJ1-2,15,TRBV28,TRBD1,once,TGTGCCAGCAGCAGAAGGACGACAGGGTCTGGTGGCTACACCTTC,CASSRRTTGSGGYTF
TRBJ2-1,12,TRBV12-3/TRBV12-4,NA,NA,TGTGCCAGCAGCCCCACTAGTAATGAGCAGTTCTTC,CASSPTSNEQFF
TRBJ1-6,17,TRBV7-9,NA,NA,TGTGCCAGCAGCTCCAACCCGACCTGGGGCACAATTTCACCCCTCCACTTT,CASSSNPTWGTISPLHF
TRBJ1-2,15,TRBV2,NA,NA,TGTGCCAGCAGTGAAGAGTATCTGGGGGAAGATGGCTACACCTTC,CASSEEYLGEDGYTF
TRBJ1-5,16,TRBV19,NA,NA,TGTGCCAGTAGTAAATCGGACGGGACTGCCTTATGGCCCCAGCATTTT,CASSKSDGTALWPQHF
TRBJ1-2,15,TRBV3-1/TRBV3-2,NA,NA,TGTGCCAGCAGCCACCTAACGAATACAGGGTATGGCTACACCTTC,CASSHLTNTGYGYTF
TRBJ1-1,14,TRBV28,NA,NA,TGTGCCAGCAGTTTTCTCCCAGGGACCCCTGAAGCTTTCTTT,CASSFLPGTPEAFF
TRBJ1-2,16,TRBV28,NA,NA,TGTGCCAGCAGTTCACCACATAGGCGGGGGGACTATGGCTACACCTTC,CASSSPHRRGDYGYTF
TRBJ1-5,14,TRBV30,NA,NA,TGTGCCTGGGGTTCACAGGGATTTGGTCAGCCCCAGCATTTT,CAWGSQGFGQPQHF
TRBJ1-2,15,TRBV7-8,NA,NA,TGTGCCAGCAGCTCACATCCGGCAGGCAACTATGGCTACACCTTC,CASSSHPAGNYGYTF
TRBJ2-2,15,TRBV10-1,NA,NA,TGCGCCAGCAGTGACCCCTTAGTCAACACCGGGGAGCTGTTTTTT,CASSDPLVNTGELFF
TRBJ1-6,15,TRBV7-9,NA,NA,TGTGCCAGCAGCCCCCCCAGCAGGGGTGATTCACCCCTCCACTTT,CASSPPSRGDSPLHF
TRBJ1-1,13,TRBV19,NA,NA,TGTGCCAGTAGTCTTACTCTGGACACTGAAGCTTTCTTT,CASSLTLDTEAFF
TRBJ2-1,15,TRBV5-4,TRBD1,NA,TGTGCCAGCAGCTTAGACAGGGATGTTCGTATGGAGCAGTTCTTC,CASSLDRDVRMEQFF
TRBJ1-1,16,TRBV19,TRBD1,NA,TGTGCCAGTAGTATGCGACAGGGGTCCTACTTCGGGGAAGCTTTCTTT,CASSMRQGSYFGEAFF
TRBJ1-1,14,TRBV6-5,TRBD1,NA,TGTGCCAGCAGTTCGACAGGGGGAGGCACTGAAGCTTTCTTT,CASSSTGGGTEAFF
TRBJ2-2,16,TRBV5-6,NA,NA,TGTGCCAGCAGCTTGGTGCCGGGGACCTACACCGGGGAGCTGTTTTTT,CASSLVPGTYTGELFF
TRBJ2-3,16,TRBV5-4,TRBD2,NA,TGTGCCAGCAGCTTCTCTAGCGGGGTATCCACAGATACGCAGTATTTT,CASSFSSGVSTDTQYF
TRBJ1-4,15,TRBV5-1,NA,once,TGCGCCAGCCGCCGAGCCGGGGCAACTAATGAAAAACTGTTTTTT,CASRRAGATNEKLFF
TRBJ1-4,14,TRBV28,NA,NA,TGTGCCAGCAGTTTGAGGGTTACCCGGGAAAAACTGTTTTTT,CASSLRVTREKLFF
TRBJ2-7,13,TRBV27,NA,NA,TGTGCCAGCAGTTCTGACGGGATAGGAGAGCAGTACTTC,CASSSDGIGEQYF
TRBJ1-2,14,TRBV9,NA,once,TGTGCCAGCAGCGTGGGGATGAGATTCTATGGCTACACCTTC,CASSVGMRFYGYTF